A selection of T cell receptor beta chains follows, all from one sample in a study. TCRdb called the 5' RACE reads again in MiXCR, with one record for every CDR3 protein. The table shows 30,000 to 35,000 distinct CDR3 sequences, with 27% occurring only once. Material for sequencing was tumor-infiltrating Tregs sorted from the breast tumor. These receptors all stem from a female donor with breast cancer. Each CDR3 is given with its conserved first and last residue. A D gene is named only where the DNA matches it firmly. Rows give clone size only sometimes, using once, few, many, or a class for an expanded clone.

D	length	V	J	size	DNA	CDR3
.	13	TRBV30	TRBJ2-1	.	TGTGCCTGGACCAGGGACGTATACAATGAGCAGTTCTTC	CAWTRDVYNEQFF
TRBD1	14	TRBV5-1	TRBJ1-2	medium-sized	TGCGCCAGCAGCTTGGTTGGGACAGCACATGGCTACACCTTC	CASSLVGTAHGYTF
.	15	TRBV2	TRBJ1-5	few	TGTGCCAGCAGTGCACAGTCATCGTTAAATCAGCCCCAGCATTTT	CASSAQSSLNQPQHF
.	18	TRBV20-1	TRBJ2-6	.	TGCGGTGCTAGGACAGCCGACTTCGTGAGCTCTGGAGCCAACGTCCTGACTTTC	CGARTADFVSSGANVLTF
.	13	TRBV7-2	TRBJ1-1	many	TGTGCCAGCGGAAGGCGGTTGAACACTGAAGCTTTCTTT	CASGRRLNTEAFF
TRBD2	14	TRBV9	TRBJ2-7	.	TGTGCCAGCAGCGTCGGCGGGAGCGCCTACAAGCAGTACTTC	CASSVGGSAYKQYF
.	15	TRBV3-1	TRBJ2-1	.	TGTGCCAGCAGCCAAGGAGGAGGGCCTAGTGATGAGCAGTTCTTC	CASSQGGGPSDEQFF
TRBD2	16	TRBV7-6	TRBJ2-3	.	TGTGCCAGCAGCCAGTGGCCTAGCGGGGACACAGATACGCAGTATTTT	CASSQWPSGDTDTQYF
TRBD1	15	TRBV7-9	TRBJ1-1	.	TGTGCCAGCAGCGGCCGGGACAGCAAGAACACTGAAGCTTTCTTT	CASSGRDSKNTEAFF
.	13	TRBV10-2	TRBJ2-7	many	TGCGCCAGCAGGGAGGGCCAGGCCTACGAGCAGTACTTC	CASREGQAYEQYF
.	13	TRBV12-3/TRBV12-4	TRBJ2-1	.	TGTGCCAGCAGTTTTGGCTGGGGGAATGAGCAGTTCTTC	CASSFGWGNEQFF
TRBD1	15	TRBV5-1	TRBJ2-5	medium-sized	TGCGCCAGCAGCCCCGGGACAGGGGTAAAAGAGACCCAGTACTTC	CASSPGTGVKETQYF
TRBD2	16	TRBV20-1	TRBJ2-7	few	TGCAGTGCTAGCTCGGGAGGGGTCCCCCCGAACTACGAGCAGTACTTC	CSASSGGVPPNYEQYF
TRBD1	15	TRBV4-1	TRBJ2-1	few	TGCGCCAGCAGCCATGGACAGGGAGAATACAATGAGCAGTTCTTC	CASSHGQGEYNEQFF
TRBD1	16	TRBV20-1	TRBJ1-1	.	TGCAGTGCTAGAGATCACGGACAGGGGATGAGCGCTGAAGCTTTCTTT	CSARDHGQGMSAEAFF
.	15	TRBV27	TRBJ1-5	.	TGTGCCAGCAGTTTCAGACATCATAGCAATCAGCCCCAGCATTTT	CASSFRHHSNQPQHF
TRBD2	20	TRBV12-5	TRBJ2-1	few	TGTGCTAGTGGTAGCTACTTAACGGGACTAGCGGGAGGTGGCTACAATGAGCAGTTCTTC	CASGSYLTGLAGGGYNEQFF
.	16	TRBV21-1	TRBJ2-1	many	TGTGCCAGCAGCAGGCGAATGCAGGCTGCATACAATGAGCAGTTCTTC	CASSRRMQAAYNEQFF
TRBD1	13	TRBV30	TRBJ1-2	few	TGTGCCTGGAGCGCCGGACAGGGGATCTCCTACACCTTC	CAWSAGQGISYTF